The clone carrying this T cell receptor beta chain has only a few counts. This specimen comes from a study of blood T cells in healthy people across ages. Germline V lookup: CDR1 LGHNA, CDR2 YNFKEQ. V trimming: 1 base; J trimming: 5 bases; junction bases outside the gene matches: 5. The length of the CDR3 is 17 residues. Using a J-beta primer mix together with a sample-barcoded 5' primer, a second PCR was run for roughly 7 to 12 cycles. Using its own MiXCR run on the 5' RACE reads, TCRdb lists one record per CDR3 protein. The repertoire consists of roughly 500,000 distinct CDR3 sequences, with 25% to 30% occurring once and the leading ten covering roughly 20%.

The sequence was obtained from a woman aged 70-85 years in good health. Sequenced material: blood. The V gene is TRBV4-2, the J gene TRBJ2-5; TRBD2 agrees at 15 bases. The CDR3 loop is CASSQGTSGGATETQYF. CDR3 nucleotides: TGTGCCAGCAGCCAAGGGACTAGCGGGGGGGCCACGGAGACCCAGTACTTC.